The 17 T cell receptor beta chains presented below share a single source sample, sequenced in a study of T cell repertoires in cytomegalovirus infection. TCRdb re-analysed the reads in MiXCR, keeping a single row per CDR3 protein. Found here are 310,000 or so distinct CDR3 sequences, 8% to 10% of them singletons; the top ten hold more than 2.5%. The sample consisted of PBMCs. The receptors shown here come from a human donor in good health (CMV status not recorded). Some clones in this sample may be carry-over from other donors' samples.

This clonotype came up a few times. The CDR3 nucleotides read TGCAGTGCTCCGGACAGGGTGGGGATGAATCAGCCCCAGCATTTT. This codes for CSAPDRVGMNQPQHF. V gene TRBV20-1 combines with J gene TRBJ1-5, with TRBD1 matching over 8 bases. Germline V lookup: CDR1 DFQATT, CDR2 SNEGSKA (reference sequence). The CDR3 spans 15 residues. Trimming took 5 bases from V and 4 from J; bases not matched to a gene: 10.

This clonotype appeared many times. The genes are TRBV2 and TRBJ1-3; D is undetermined. V lost 7 bases, J lost 11 bases, and 12 bases lay in between. The CDR3 spans 11 residues. Looked up from germline, CDR1 is SNHLY and CDR2 is FYNNEI. The CDR3 protein is CASKGWVPIYF. The CDR3 DNA sequence: TGTGCCAGCAAAGGCTGGGTGCCCATATATTTT.

This clonotype was observed many times. This chain uses TRBV28 with TRBJ1-5; D ambiguous. The CDR3 contains 15 residues. V was pared by 3 bases and J by 1 base, with 10 bases between. The V gene's germline CDR1 is MDHEN and CDR2 SYDVKM. The CDR3 region has the DNA TGTGCCAGCAGTTTGGGTCTCGGAAGCAATCAGCCCCAGCATTTT. Encoded protein: CASSLGLGSNQPQHF.

This clonotype was seen ten or more times. V usage is TRBV2 and J usage is TRBJ2-2; 7 nucleotides line up with TRBD1. Trimming took 6 bases from V and 0 from J; bases not matched to a gene: 7. Germline lookup yields CDR1 SNHLY and CDR2 FYNNEI. CDR3 length: 16 amino acids. In DNA, the CDR3 is TGTGCCAGCAGCGATCCGGGACAGACGAACACCGGGGAGCTGTTTTTT. Translation: CASSDPGQTNTGELFF. Full variable domain (remainder filled in from reference TRBV2 and TRBJ2-2): EPEVTQTPSHQVTQMGQEVILRCVPISNHLYFYWYRQILGQKVEFLVSFYNNEISEKSEIFDDQFSVERPDGSNFTLKIRSTKLEDSAMYFCASSDPGQTNTGELFFGEGSRLTVL.

This clonotype showed up many times. V is TRBV28 and J is TRBJ1-4, with D possibly matching TRBD1 (5 bases). V lost 8 bases, J lost 13 bases, and 14 bases lay in between. Germline CDR1 MDHEN, CDR2 SYDVKM. CDR3 length: 11 residues. The CDR3 bases are TGTGCCAGCTCGGGGCGAAGGCGACTGTTTTTT. Its protein product is CASSGRRRLFF.

This clonotype was observed a single time. At one boundary the junction diverges from the germline segment, which might be a read error. The V call is TRBV7-7, the J call TRBJ2-1, with D perhaps assigned TRBD1 or TRBD2 (5 bases each). The CDR3 has 13 residues. Looked up from germline, CDR1 is SSHAT and CDR2 is FNYEAQ (reference sequence). The CDR3 coding sequence is TGTGCTAGCAGCTTAGATGAGGGGCGACAGCAGTTCTTC. This sequence encodes CASSLDEGRQQFF.

V and J are TRBV2 and TRBJ2-5; 13 positions agree with TRBD2. Germline values: CDR1 SNHLY, CDR2 FYNNEI. CDR3 length: 16 amino acids. The trim removed 7 bases at V and 5 bases at J, leaving 10 bases unmatched. CDR3 amino acids: CASIGLAGARRETQYF. The CDR3 nucleotides are TGTGCCAGCATAGGACTAGCGGGGGCCCGTCGGGAGACCCAGTACTTC.

This sequence joins TRBV6-2 or TRBV6-3 and TRBJ2-3; TRBD2 might be the D (6 bases). The CDR3 spans 16 residues. Germline loops: CDR1 MNHEY, CDR2 SVGEGT. Trimming took off 6 bases at V and 0 bases at J, with 16 bases between the two ends. The CDR3 spells CASSNTGTPSTDTQYF. CDR3 in DNA: TGTGCCAGCAGCAACACCGGGACTCCAAGCACAGATACGCAGTATTTT.

This clonotype was seen a few times. The V and J genes are TRBV6-6 and TRBJ2-7, with 8 nucleotides matching TRBD1. The germline V gene has CDR1 MNHNY and CDR2 SVGAGI (reference sequence). This CDR3 comprises 12 residues. With 5 bases clipped from V and 5 bases from J, the junction kept 2 bases outside the gene matches. CDR3 in DNA: TGTGCCAGCAGTGACAGGGGAAACGAGCAGTACTTC. Its translation is CASSDRGNEQYF.

The chain has TRBV9 and TRBJ2-7; no clear D gene. Trimming took off 4 bases at V and 6 bases at J, with 17 bases between the two ends. This CDR3 has 14 amino acids. Per the germline V gene, CDR1 is SGDLS and CDR2 is YYNGEE. CDR3 sequence reads: CASSQSILVGEQYF. Here the CDR3 DNA reads TGTGCCAGCAGCCAAAGTATTTTAGTGGGCGAGCAGTACTTC.

This chain links TRBV19 with TRBJ2-2; D is unclear. The CDR3 extends over 16 amino acids. Germline V gives CDR1 LNHDA, CDR2 SQIVND (reference sequence). Deletions cut 7 bases from V and 5 bases from J, with 20 bases between. The CDR3 DNA is TGTGCCAGTAAAGCCCTACCGGACCGAATAACCGGGGAGCTGTTTTTT. This codes for CASKALPDRITGELFF.

This clonotype was counted ten times or more. The CDR3 protein is CASSPGSPPDAEAFF. CDR3 DNA sequence: TGTGCCAGCAGCCCCGGATCGCCCCCGGACGCTGAAGCTTTCTTT. V gene TRBV7-9 combines with J gene TRBJ1-1; D ambiguous. Germline-derived CDR1 and CDR2 are SEHNR and FQNEAQ (reference sequence). The CDR3 consists of 15 residues. V lost 5 bases, J lost 6 bases, and 19 bases lay in between.

This clonotype was detected only a few times. The genes are TRBV5-3 and TRBJ2-1; 10 nucleotides match TRBD2. TRBV5-3 is an open reading frame whose function is uncertain. Trimming at V came to 2 bases and at J to 4 bases, leaving 3 bases not matched to a gene. The CDR3 contains 15 residues. The CDR3 sequence is CARSFSGGPYNEQFF. CDR3 in DNA: TGTGCCAGAAGCTTTAGCGGGGGGCCATACAATGAGCAGTTCTTC.

A few counts support this clonotype. This chain links TRBV20-1 with TRBJ2-1; possible D gene TRBD1, 5 bases. This CDR3 spans 14 amino acids. Trimming pared 5 bases from V and 6 bases from J, leaving 17 bases between. CDR1 is DFQATT and CDR2 is SNEGSKA in the germline V gene (reference sequence). Here the CDR3 DNA reads TGCAGTGCTCCGTTGGACAAAAGGGTCAATGAGCAGTTCTTC. Translation: CSAPLDKRVNEQFF.

A remark on this clonotype: This may be a read error, as it is one base from a much larger clone. The chain combines TRBV20-1 with TRBJ2-6; no clear D gene. Trimming took off 0 bases at V and 4 bases at J, with 7 bases between the two ends. Germline CDR1 DFQATT, CDR2 SNEGSKA (reference sequence). This CDR3 is 14 amino acids long. The CDR3 region has the DNA TGCAGTGCTAGAGACACAGAGGGGGCCAACGTCCTGACTTTC. Protein: CSARDTEGANVLTF.

This chain connects TRBV10-3 to TRBJ1-1; D gene uncertain. V lost 4 bases and J lost 6, with 12 bases in between. In germline, CDR1 is ENHRY, CDR2 SYGVKD. The CDR3 has 13 residues. CDR3 residues: CAISGRRAPEAFF. CDR3 in DNA: TGTGCCATCAGTGGTAGACGTGCTCCTGAAGCTTTCTTT.

The J gene is TRBJ1-1, the V gene TRBV4-2; D remains ambiguous. V lost 4 bases and J 3 bases, leaving 12 bases between the germline ends. Germline V lookup: CDR1 LGHNA, CDR2 YNFKEQ. The CDR3 consists of 14 residues. The CDR3 DNA reads as TGTGCCAGCAGCCCCCATTCCCTGGACACTGAAGCTTTCTTT. This translates into CASSPHSLDTEAFF.